The clone carrying this T cell receptor beta chain was found many times. Germline V CDR1 and CDR2: MNHEY, SVGAGI. Deletions cut 7 bases from V and 4 bases from J, with 11 bases between. CDR3 length: 13 amino acids. Using its own MiXCR run on the 5' RACE reads, TCRdb lists one record per CDR3 protein. The sample yields nearly 40,000 distinct CDR3 sequences, 15% to 20% seen once. Sequenced: naive CD4+ T cells sorted from a lymph node. This sample's subset: naive CD4+ T cells, CD4+CD45RA+CD25-. This rearrangement joins TRBV6-5 to TRBJ1-5, with TRBD1 as a possible D gene (5 bases). The receptor was isolated from a female donor with breast cancer. CDR3 coding DNA: TGTGCCAGCAATCGGGACCCGAATCAGCCCCAGCATTTT. Its translation is CASNRDPNQPQHF.